These T cell receptor beta chains were read from a single sample in a study of blood T cell repertoires in COVID-19. TCRdb's copy holds only in-frame clones and misses some; the assay was immunoSEQ multiplex PCR. The table includes 220,000 or so clones, 90% detected once. Sequences were obtained from PBMCs or T cells enriched from blood (not recorded which). These receptors originate from a man aged 25-45 years who had been exposed to COVID-19. Each CDR3 is given with its conserved first and last residue. The order of the fields is J gene, V gene, D gene, clone size, CDR3 DNA, CDR3 protein. D genes are given only for firm matches. Clone sizes are given selectively: once, few, many, or a class where the clone is expanded.

J: TRBJ2-3; V: TRBV4-2; D: NA; size: NA; DNA: TGTGCCAGCAGCCGAACTTCGACTATAACAGATACGCAGTATTTT; CDR3: CASSRTSTITDTQYF
J: TRBJ1-6; V: TRBV7-6; D: NA; size: NA; DNA: TGTGCCAGCAGCTTAGCCGGCAGGGAGGGATCACCCCTCCACTTT; CDR3: CASSLAGREGSPLHF
J: TRBJ1-1; V: TRBV19; D: TRBD1; size: NA; DNA: TGTGCCAGTAGCTTGCGATCACAACAGGGGGGCACTGAAGCTTTCTTT; CDR3: CASSLRSQQGGTEAFF
J: TRBJ1-5; V: TRBV6-5; D: NA; size: NA; DNA: TGTGCCAGCAGAAACCAGGAAGGCGGCAATCAGCCCCAGCATTTT; CDR3: CASRNQEGGNQPQHF
J: TRBJ2-6; V: TRBV19; D: TRBD1; size: NA; DNA: TGTGCCAGTAGTGCCGGGACAGCTGGGGCCAACGTCCTGACTTTC; CDR3: CASSAGTAGANVLTF
J: TRBJ2-3; V: TRBV11-2; D: TRBD2; size: NA; DNA: TGTGCCAGCAGCTCCCCGTTAGGTAGCGGGGGGGCCGTAGATACGCAGTATTTT; CDR3: CASSSPLGSGGAVDTQYF
J: TRBJ2-3; V: TRBV7-9; D: NA; size: NA; DNA: TGTGCCAGCAGCTTACGACAGCTCACAGATACGCAGTATTTT; CDR3: CASSLRQLTDTQYF
J: TRBJ2-7; V: TRBV5-1; D: NA; size: NA; DNA: TGCGCCAGCAGCTTGGTGCAGGGGTCCTACGAGCAGTACTTC; CDR3: CASSLVQGSYEQYF
J: TRBJ1-6; V: TRBV2; D: TRBD1; size: NA; DNA: TGTGCCAGCAGTGACCCGGGACAGGGGGTCTCTGATGGGGATTCACCCCTCCACTTT; CDR3: CASSDPGQGVSDGDSPLHF
J: TRBJ2-1; V: TRBV27; D: TRBD2; size: once; DNA: TGTGCCAGCAGTTTAAGGCTAGCGGTCTACAATGAGCAGTTCTTC; CDR3: CASSLRLAVYNEQFF
J: TRBJ1-1; V: TRBV5-5; D: NA; size: NA; DNA: TGTGCCAGCAGCTTGGGAGTGGGGCAAGCGAACACTGAAGCTTTCTTT; CDR3: CASSLGVGQANTEAFF
J: TRBJ1-2; V: TRBV5-4; D: TRBD1; size: few; DNA: TGTGCCAGCAGCTCGACCGTTCGGACAGGGTGGAATGGCTACACCTTC; CDR3: CASSSTVRTGWNGYTF
J: TRBJ2-5; V: TRBV2; D: TRBD2; size: NA; DNA: TGTGCCAGCAGTTTTAGCTGGGAGGGGACCCAGTACTTC; CDR3: CASSFSWEGTQYF
J: TRBJ2-3; V: TRBV25-1; D: NA; size: NA; DNA: TGTGCCAGCAGTGAAGAGCTGGGGCCCCCAATCACAGATACGCAGTATTTT; CDR3: CASSEELGPPITDTQYF
J: TRBJ2-1; V: TRBV5-5; D: NA; size: NA; DNA: TGTGCCAGCAGCCCGGACAGTTGGGGGAACAATGAGCAGTTCTTC; CDR3: CASSPDSWGNNEQFF
J: TRBJ2-2; V: TRBV19; D: NA; size: NA; DNA: TGTGCCAGTAGTAGTGTCAACGGCGGGGAGCTGTTTTTT; CDR3: CASSSVNGGELFF
J: TRBJ1-5; V: TRBV2; D: NA; size: NA; DNA: TGTGCCAGCAGTGGGACAGCCCGGTATCAGCCCCAGCATTTT; CDR3: CASSGTARYQPQHF
J: TRBJ2-5; V: TRBV18; D: TRBD1; size: few; DNA: TGTGCCAGCTCACCAATGGACAGGGTGATGCAGACCCAGTACTTC; CDR3: CASSPMDRVMQTQYF